One and the same sample provided the 8 T cell receptor beta chains below, sequenced in a study of cytomegalovirus exposure and HLA in healthy donors. The PCR contained 60 Vbeta and 13 Jbeta primers. Only in-frame clones appear in the TCRdb table, and some are missing; sequencing was by immunoSEQ multiplex PCR. The sample includes some 190,000 clones, 75% to 80% of them seen just once. The sequenced material came from PBMCs. All receptors come from a woman aged 30 to 39 in good health and CMV-seropositive.

The chain carries TRBV6-6 and TRBJ2-3; 9 bases match TRBD1. Germline V gene lookup returns CDR1 MNHNY and CDR2 SVGAGI (reference sequence). The CDR3 has 15 residues. J lost 1 base, V lost 5 bases, and 4 bases had no gene match. As DNA, the CDR3 is TGTGCCAGCAGTGAGGGGACAGGGCGCACAGATACGCAGTATTTT. It encodes CASSEGTGRTDTQYF.

J is TRBJ1-3 and V is TRBV19; D is perhaps TRBD1 (6 bases). Germline V gives CDR1 LNHDA, CDR2 SQIVND (reference sequence). The CDR3 extends over 15 amino acids. Trimming removed 7 bases at V and 2 bases at J, with 15 bases between. The CDR3 sequence: CASTMGTLPGNTIYF. DNA of the CDR3: TGTGCCAGTACCATGGGGACATTACCTGGAAACACCATATATTTT.

The chain employs TRBV5-3 and TRBJ1-3; the D gene is possibly TRBD1 (5 bases). TRBV5-3 counts as an open reading frame of uncertain function. Trimming removed 3 bases from V and 4 bases from J, with 14 bases in between. The CDR3 covers 15 residues. The CDR3 DNA follows: TGTGCCAGAAGCTATCAGGGTCTAAAAGGAAACACCATATATTTT. Its translation: CARSYQGLKGNTIYF.

The chain uses TRBV11-2 and TRBJ1-2, with D maybe TRBD1 (5 bases). Germline V gene lookup returns CDR1 SGHAT and CDR2 FQNNGV. The CDR3 contains 14 residues. V lost 0 bases to trimming and J lost 4 bases, with 9 bases between them. The CDR3 region is CASSLDRQIYGYTF. In nucleotides, the CDR3 is TGTGCCAGCAGCTTAGACCGACAGATCTATGGCTACACCTTC.

The genes are TRBV27 and TRBJ2-1; TRBD2 agrees at 15 bases. The length of the CDR3 is 16 residues. Germline values: CDR1 MNHEY, CDR2 SMNVEV (reference sequence). V was clipped by 4 bases and J by 10 bases; unmatched bases: 8. Here the CDR3 DNA reads TGTGCCAGCAGTTACAGGACTAGCGGGAGGGGTCGGGAGCAGTTCTTC. Protein: CASSYRTSGRGREQFF.

This clone was observed a handful of times. J is TRBJ2-2 and V is TRBV7-2; weak D call: TRBD2 (6 bases). V gave up 3 bases and J gave up 3 bases, with 23 bases separating them. The V gene's germline CDR1 is SGHTA and CDR2 FQGNSA. CDR3 length: 19 amino acids. In nucleotides, the CDR3 is TGTGCCAGCAGCTTGGGTGGGCTTAGGAGCGGGTATTACACCGGGGAGCTGTTTTTT. It translates to CASSLGGLRSGYYTGELFF.

This chain uses TRBV6-5 with TRBJ1-2, with no clear D. CDR1 is MNHEY and CDR2 is SVGAGI in the germline V gene. Trimming shortened V by 4 bases and J by 6 bases, and 12 bases separated the two germline ends. This CDR3 is built from 13 residues. The CDR3 DNA reads TGTGCCAGCAGTTTCACAGTAATCGATGGCTACACCTTC. It is translated as CASSFTVIDGYTF.

This chain connects TRBV30 to TRBJ2-5, with D perhaps TRBD1 (5 bases). Trimming pared 1 base from V and 4 bases from J, leaving 13 bases between. The CDR3 has 14 amino acids. Germline assignment: CDR1 GTSNPN and CDR2 SVGIG (reference sequence). Written as DNA, the CDR3 is TGTGCCTGGAGTGCGGACATTATCGGAGAGACCCAGTACTTC. The encoded protein is CAWSADIIGETQYF.